This TCR beta chain was recorded in a study of T-cell memory formation after mild COVID-19. General study findings and limits: Pre-infection memory carried some responding clones, suggesting that cross-reactive memory joined.

Employing constant-segment primers, 5'RACE generated TCR alpha and TCR beta cDNA libraries bearing sample barcodes and UMIs. TCRdb fed the 5' RACE reads into MiXCR, producing one record per CDR3 protein. The repertoire holds about 350,000 distinct CDR3 sequences, approximately 15% seen once, with around 22% in the top ten. CDR1 is PRHDT, CDR2 FYEKMQ, per germline (reference sequence). V lost 5 bases to trimming and J lost 6 bases, with 17 bases between them. The CDR3 length is 15 residues. This clonotype was observed a handful of times. Antigen specificity is unknown. This TCR derives from a young man who had mild COVID-19 (a few samples of this study predate the infection). Cell type and time point are not known. The sample taken for sequencing was PBMCs or a T cell subset sorted from them (not recorded which). V and J are TRBV13 and TRBJ1-5, with a weak D call TRBD1 (5 bases). Here the CDR3 reads CASSPRTGRSQPQHF. The CDR3 nucleotides read TGTGCCAGCAGCCCTCGGACGGGGCGGTCTCAGCCCCAGCATTTT. Full variable domain (remainder filled in from reference TRBV13 and TRBJ1-5): AAGVIQSPRHLIKEKRETATLKCYPIPRHDTVYWYQQGPGQDPQFLISFYEKMQSDKGSIPDRFSAQQFSDYHSELNMSSLELGDSALYFCASSPRTGRSQPQHFGDGTRLSIL.